A selection of T cell receptor beta chains follows, all from one sample in a study of Ad26.COV2.S vaccination and SARS-CoV-2 variants. Method: immunoSEQ multiplex PCR; TCRdb's copy keeps in-frame clones and lacks some. Of around 340,000 clones listed, 86% are singletons. Sequencing used peripheral blood, obtained in a trial of Ad26.COV2.S vaccine versus placebo. The receptors derive from a person aged 18 to 59 who received the Ad26.COV2.S COVID-19 vaccine or a placebo. CDR3s include the opening cysteine and the closing phenylalanine or tryptophan. The order of the fields is CDR3 DNA, CDR3 protein, V gene, J gene, D gene, clone size. D genes are given only for firm matches. Size tells how often a clone was seen (once, few, many) or the class of an expanded clone, and some rows leave it out.

TGTGCCAGTAGTAAGAGAGGGGAAAAGAGAAATGAGCAGTTCTTC,CASSKRGEKRNEQFF,TRBV19,TRBJ2-1,NA,NA
TGTGCCAGCTCACCTCCGGGACAGGGTATCCCCTGGTCTACCTACGAGCAGTACTTC,CASSPPGQGIPWSTYEQYF,TRBV18,TRBJ2-7,TRBD1,NA
TGTGCCAGCAGCTTAGTCGCCCGACTAGCGGAAACTTACGAGCAGTACTTC,CASSLVARLAETYEQYF,TRBV7-8,TRBJ2-7,TRBD2,NA
TGTGCCAGCAGCCAAGGAAGGGGCGGGAGTTACAGACCTTATGAAGCTTTCTTT,CASSQGRGGSYRPYEAFF,TRBV3-1/TRBV3-2,TRBJ1-1,NA,once
TGTGCCACCAGTGATTTGAGCTCTGGGGCCAACGTCCTGACTTTC,CATSDLSSGANVLTF,TRBV24-1,TRBJ2-6,NA,NA
TGTGCCAGCAGGTGGGGGGGGGTTCAGCCCCAGCATTTT,CASRWGGVQPQHF,TRBV6-5,TRBJ1-5,NA,NA
TGTGCCAGCAGCTTAGGATTATCGGCTGGGACAGGGGCCTACGAGCAGTACTTC,CASSLGLSAGTGAYEQYF,TRBV7-9,TRBJ2-7,TRBD1,NA
TGTGCCAGCAGCTTAGGAAGGCCTATAATTTCACCCCTCCACTTT,CASSLGRPIISPLHF,TRBV7-2,TRBJ1-6,NA,NA
TGTGCCAGCAGGTCAGGGAGGGTAGAAGCTTTCTTT,CASRSGRVEAFF,TRBV12-3/TRBV12-4,TRBJ1-1,NA,NA
TGCGCCAGCAGTGGACTCGTCACAGATACGCAGTATTTT,CASSGLVTDTQYF,TRBV10-1,TRBJ2-3,NA,NA
TGCGCCAGCAGTGATAGGACAGGGAACACTGAAGCTTTCTTT,CASSDRTGNTEAFF,TRBV10-2,TRBJ1-1,TRBD1,once
TGTGCCAGCAGAGGACTAGCGGGAGAGAGCTCCTACAATGAGCAGTTCTTC,CASRGLAGESSYNEQFF,TRBV25-1,TRBJ2-1,TRBD2,NA
TGTGCCAGCTCACCAATGGATTCCGGGGAGCTGTTTTTT,CASSPMDSGELFF,TRBV18,TRBJ2-2,NA,NA
TGTGCCATCAGTCAGGACAGGGATAATTCACCCCTCCACTTT,CAISQDRDNSPLHF,TRBV10-3,TRBJ1-6,TRBD1,NA
TGTGCCACCCGAGGAGCAGAAACCGGGGAGCTGTTTTTT,CATRGAETGELFF,TRBV24-1,TRBJ2-2,NA,NA
TGTGCCAGTGAGAGTACCGGGACACCGCGGGGTAACTATGGCTACACCTTC,CASESTGTPRGNYGYTF,TRBV25-1,TRBJ1-2,NA,NA
TGTGCCAGCAGTGACGGACAGATGCGAAACACTGAAGCTTTCTTT,CASSDGQMRNTEAFF,TRBV28,TRBJ1-1,NA,NA
TGTGCCAGCAGCTTGCGACAGGGCCCCTACGAGCAGTACTTC,CASSLRQGPYEQYF,TRBV5-8,TRBJ2-7,TRBD1,NA
TGTGCCAGCAGTGGGAGTTCAGATACGCAGTATTTT,CASSGSSDTQYF,TRBV25-1,TRBJ2-3,NA,NA
TGTGCCAGTAGTATCCCGGGTGATACGGTCACCGGGGAGCTGTTTTTT,CASSIPGDTVTGELFF,TRBV19,TRBJ2-2,NA,NA
TGTGCCAGCTCTTCGGTGAACACTGAAGCTTTCTTT,CASSSVNTEAFF,TRBV28,TRBJ1-1,NA,NA
TGTGCCATCGGGGGGACAGGGCCCTACGAGCAGTACTTC,CAIGGTGPYEQYF,TRBV10-3,TRBJ2-7,TRBD1,many
TGTGCCAGCAGACCGGGACAGAGAAACACCGGGGAGCTGTTTTTT,CASRPGQRNTGELFF,TRBV6-5,TRBJ2-2,TRBD1,NA
TGTGCCAGCAGCGCGACAGGGGGCAACACTGAAGCTTTCTTT,CASSATGGNTEAFF,TRBV7-9,TRBJ1-1,TRBD1,NA
TGTGCCAGTAGTATCGCCCGCTATGGCTACACCTTC,CASSIARYGYTF,TRBV19,TRBJ1-2,NA,NA
TGTGCCAGCAGCTCCGTCTCCTACGAGCAGTACTTC,CASSSVSYEQYF,TRBV6-1,TRBJ2-7,NA,few
TGTGCCAGCAGTTTATGGGGGGATAGCTCCTACGAGCAGTACTTC,CASSLWGDSSYEQYF,TRBV28,TRBJ2-7,NA,NA
TGTGCCACCAGTGATAACAGCTATAGCAATCAGCCCCAGCATTTT,CATSDNSYSNQPQHF,TRBV24-1,TRBJ1-5,NA,NA
TGTGCCACCAGTGAGGGGGGCAGGTATGGCTACACCTTC,CATSEGGRYGYTF,TRBV24-1,TRBJ1-2,NA,NA
TGTGCCAGCAGCTCCGATACAGAAGCCAACACTGAAGCTTTCTTT,CASSSDTEANTEAFF,TRBV7-9,TRBJ1-1,NA,NA
TGTGCCAGCAGCTTATATCACGCAGGGGAAGGCTACACCTTC,CASSLYHAGEGYTF,TRBV7-9,TRBJ1-2,NA,NA